This T cell receptor beta chain stems from a study of CD8+CD57+ T cells in acquired aplastic anemia. Individuals selected for sequencing had exhibited CD8+CD57+ cell expansion on flow cytometry. Genomic DNA acted as the template from which TCR beta VDJ combination and CDR3 sequence profiling were carried out. A single record per CDR3 protein comes from TCRdb applying MiXCR to the reads. This table has about 150,000 distinct CDR3 sequences, 40% to 60% appearing once. This clonotype came up many times. This TCR was sampled from a human donor with aplastic anemia. The sequencing input was sorted CD4+, CD8+, or CD8+CD57+ T cells (not recorded which) from PBMCs.

In DNA form, the CDR3 reads TGTGCCAGCAGAGCCTCGGGACAGTTCCAAGAGACCCAGTACTTC. Translation gives CASRASGQFQETQYF. The chain combines TRBV7-9 with TRBJ2-5, with 7 bases that match TRBD1. Trimming removed 6 bases from V and 1 base from J; junction bases left unmatched: 8. CDR1 is SEHNR, CDR2 FQNEAQ, per germline (reference sequence). The CDR3 is 15 residues long. The full variable domain, rest sourced from reference TRBV7-9 and TRBJ2-5, is DTGVSQNPRHKITKRGQNVTFRCDPISEHNRLYWYRQTLGQGPEFLTYFQNEAQLEKSRLLSDRFSAERPKGSFSTLEIQRTEQGDSAMYLCASRASGQFQETQYFGPGTRLLVL.